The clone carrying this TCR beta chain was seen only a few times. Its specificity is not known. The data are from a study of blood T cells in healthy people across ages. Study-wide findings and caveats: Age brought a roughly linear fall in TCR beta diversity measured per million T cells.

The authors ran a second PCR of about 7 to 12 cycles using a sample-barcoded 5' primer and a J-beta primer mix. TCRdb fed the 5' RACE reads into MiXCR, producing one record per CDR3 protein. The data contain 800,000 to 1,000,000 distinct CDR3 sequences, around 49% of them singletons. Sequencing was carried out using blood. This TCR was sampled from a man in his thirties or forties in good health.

The CDR3 coding sequence is TGTGCCAGCAGCACAGCTCCCGGGACTAGCGGAGCAGATACGCAGTATTTT. Translating it yields CASSTAPGTSGADTQYF. The rearrangement uses TRBV5-6 and TRBJ2-3, with 11 bases that match TRBD2. This CDR3 region has 17 residues. Looked up from germline, CDR1 is SGHDT and CDR2 is YYEEEE. V was pared by 4 bases and J by 4 bases, with 11 bases of the junction left unmatched.